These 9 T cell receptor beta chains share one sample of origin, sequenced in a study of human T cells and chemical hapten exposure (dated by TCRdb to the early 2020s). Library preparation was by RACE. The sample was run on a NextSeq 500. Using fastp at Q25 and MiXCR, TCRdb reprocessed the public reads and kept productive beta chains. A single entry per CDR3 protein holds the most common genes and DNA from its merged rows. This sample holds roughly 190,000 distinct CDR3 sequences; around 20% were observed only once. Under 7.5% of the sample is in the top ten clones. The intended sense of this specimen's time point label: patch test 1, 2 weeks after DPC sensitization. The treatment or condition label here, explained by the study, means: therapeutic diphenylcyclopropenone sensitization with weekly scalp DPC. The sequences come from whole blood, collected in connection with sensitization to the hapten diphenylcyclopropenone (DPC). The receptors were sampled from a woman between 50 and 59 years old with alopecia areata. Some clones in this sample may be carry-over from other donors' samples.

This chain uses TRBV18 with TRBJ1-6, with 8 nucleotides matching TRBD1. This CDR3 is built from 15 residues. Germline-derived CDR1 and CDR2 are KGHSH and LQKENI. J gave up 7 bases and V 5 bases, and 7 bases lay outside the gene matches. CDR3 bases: TGTGCCAGCTCAGCAAGGACAGGGCAGAATTCACCCCTCCACTTT. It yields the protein CASSARTGQNSPLHF.

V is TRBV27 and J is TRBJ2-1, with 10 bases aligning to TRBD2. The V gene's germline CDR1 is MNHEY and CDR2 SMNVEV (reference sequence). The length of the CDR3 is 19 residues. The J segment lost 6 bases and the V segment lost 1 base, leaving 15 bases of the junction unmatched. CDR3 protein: CASSLLGPNRLAGFNEQFF. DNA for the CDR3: TGTGCCAGCAGTTTATTGGGCCCGAATCGACTAGCGGGTTTCAATGAGCAGTTCTTC.

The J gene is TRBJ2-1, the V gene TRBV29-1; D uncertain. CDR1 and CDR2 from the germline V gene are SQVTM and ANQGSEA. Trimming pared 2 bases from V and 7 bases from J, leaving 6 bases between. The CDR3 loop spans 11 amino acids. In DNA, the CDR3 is TGCAGCGTTGAATATAGAAATGAGCAGTTCTTC. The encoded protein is CSVEYRNEQFF.

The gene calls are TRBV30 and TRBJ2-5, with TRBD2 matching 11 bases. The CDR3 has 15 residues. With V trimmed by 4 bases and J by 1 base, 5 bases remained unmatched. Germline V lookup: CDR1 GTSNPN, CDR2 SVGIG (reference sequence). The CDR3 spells CAWTALAGAQETQYF. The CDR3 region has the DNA TGTGCCTGGACGGCACTAGCGGGAGCCCAAGAGACCCAGTACTTC.

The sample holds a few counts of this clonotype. Here the CDR3 reads CASSQEVGGRGNNQPQHF. As DNA, the CDR3 is TGCGCCAGCAGCCAAGAGGTCGGGGGGCGCGGCAACAATCAGCCCCAGCATTTT. The chain has TRBV4-1 and TRBJ1-5; a weak D match, TRBD1 (6 bases). Germline values: CDR1 MGHRA, CDR2 YSYEKL. V shed 0 bases and J shed 3 bases, with 18 bases lying between them. The CDR3 has 18 residues.

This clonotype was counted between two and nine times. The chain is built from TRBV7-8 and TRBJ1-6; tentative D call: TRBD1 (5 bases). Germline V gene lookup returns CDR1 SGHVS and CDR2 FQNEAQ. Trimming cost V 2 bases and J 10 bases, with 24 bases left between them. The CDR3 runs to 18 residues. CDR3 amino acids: CASSLNQGTFMRESPLHF. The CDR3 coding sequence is TGTGCCAGCAGCTTAAATCAGGGTACCTTCATGAGGGAGTCACCCCTCCACTTT. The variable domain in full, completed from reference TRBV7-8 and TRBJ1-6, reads GAGVSQSPRYKVAKRGQDVALRCDPISGHVSLFWYQQALGQGPEFLTYFQNEAQLDKSGLPSDRFFAERPEGSVSTLKIQRTQQEDSAVYLCASSLNQGTFMRESPLHFGNGTRLTVT.

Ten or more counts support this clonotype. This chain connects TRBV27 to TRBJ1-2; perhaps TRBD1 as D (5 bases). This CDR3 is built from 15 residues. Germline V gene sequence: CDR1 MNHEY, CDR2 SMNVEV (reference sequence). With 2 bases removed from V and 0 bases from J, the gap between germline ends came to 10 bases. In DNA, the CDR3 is TGTGCCAGCAGTTTAACGGGGCAAACTAACTATGGCTACACCTTC. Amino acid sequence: CASSLTGQTNYGYTF.

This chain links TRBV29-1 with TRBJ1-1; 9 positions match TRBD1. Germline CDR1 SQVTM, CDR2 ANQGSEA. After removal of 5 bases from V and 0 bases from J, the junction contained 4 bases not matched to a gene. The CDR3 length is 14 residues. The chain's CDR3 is CSVLQGALNTEAFF. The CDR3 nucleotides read TGCAGCGTTCTACAGGGGGCTCTGAACACTGAAGCTTTCTTT.

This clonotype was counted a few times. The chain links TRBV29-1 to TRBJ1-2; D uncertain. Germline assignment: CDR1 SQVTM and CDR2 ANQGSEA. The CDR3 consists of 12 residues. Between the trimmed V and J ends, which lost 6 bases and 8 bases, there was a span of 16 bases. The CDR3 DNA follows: TGCAGCGTCCCCAGGCTGGCTGAGGGCTACACCTTC. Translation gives CSVPRLAEGYTF.